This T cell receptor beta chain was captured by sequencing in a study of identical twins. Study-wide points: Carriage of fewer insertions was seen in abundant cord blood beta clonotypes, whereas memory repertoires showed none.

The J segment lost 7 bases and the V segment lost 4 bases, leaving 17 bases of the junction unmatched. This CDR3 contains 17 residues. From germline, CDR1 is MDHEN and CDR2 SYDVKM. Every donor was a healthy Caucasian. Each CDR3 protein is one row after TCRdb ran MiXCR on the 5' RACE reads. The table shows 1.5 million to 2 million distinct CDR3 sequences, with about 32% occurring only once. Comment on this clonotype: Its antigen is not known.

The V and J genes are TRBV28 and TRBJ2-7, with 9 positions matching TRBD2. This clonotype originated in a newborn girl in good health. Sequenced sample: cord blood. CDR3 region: CASSSLPRGRAYNEQYF. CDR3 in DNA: TGTGCCAGCAGTTCCCTACCGCGCGGGAGGGCCTACAATGAGCAGTACTTC.